Included here is one TCR beta chain sequence, with context. The data originate from a study of blood T cell repertoires in COVID-19. Germline CDR1 MNHEY, CDR2 SVGAGI. V was trimmed by 6 bases and J by 7 bases, leaving 13 bases between them. There are 12 residues in the CDR3. TCRdb's copy holds only in-frame clones and misses some; the assay was immunoSEQ multiplex PCR. The sample shows about 98,000 clones, 81% of them seen only once. The J gene is TRBJ2-7, the V gene TRBV6-5, with TRBD1 as a possible D gene (6 bases). Sequencing input: peripheral blood. This TCR derives from a man between 60 and 75 years old with acute or convalescent COVID-19. The CDR3 region has the DNA TGTGCCAGCAGGTTTCGAGACAGGGAGCAGTACTTC. The encoded protein is CASRFRDREQYF.